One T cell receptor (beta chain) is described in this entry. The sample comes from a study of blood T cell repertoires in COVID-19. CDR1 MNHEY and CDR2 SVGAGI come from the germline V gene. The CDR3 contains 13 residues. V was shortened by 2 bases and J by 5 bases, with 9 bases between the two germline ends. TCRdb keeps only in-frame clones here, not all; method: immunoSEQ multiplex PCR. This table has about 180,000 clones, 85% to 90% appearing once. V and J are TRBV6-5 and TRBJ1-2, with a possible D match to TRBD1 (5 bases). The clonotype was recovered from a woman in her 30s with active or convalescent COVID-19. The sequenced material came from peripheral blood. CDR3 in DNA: TGTGCCAGCAGTTACAGGGAGGGGTATGGCTACACCTTC. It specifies CASSYREGYGYTF.